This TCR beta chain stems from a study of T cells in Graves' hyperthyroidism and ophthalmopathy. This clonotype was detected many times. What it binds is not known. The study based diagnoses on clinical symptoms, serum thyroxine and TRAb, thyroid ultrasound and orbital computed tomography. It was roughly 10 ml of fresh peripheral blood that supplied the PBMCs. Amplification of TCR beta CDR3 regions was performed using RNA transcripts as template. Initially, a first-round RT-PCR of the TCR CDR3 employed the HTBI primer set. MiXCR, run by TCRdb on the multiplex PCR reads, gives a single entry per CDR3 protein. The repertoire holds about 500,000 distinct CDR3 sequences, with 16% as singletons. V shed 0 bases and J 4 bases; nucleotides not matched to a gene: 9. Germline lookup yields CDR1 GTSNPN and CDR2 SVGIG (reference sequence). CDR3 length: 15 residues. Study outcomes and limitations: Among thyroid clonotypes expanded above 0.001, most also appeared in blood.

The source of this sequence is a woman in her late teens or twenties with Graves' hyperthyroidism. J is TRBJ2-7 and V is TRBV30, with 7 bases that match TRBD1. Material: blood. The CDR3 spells CAWSVGVRGTYEQYF. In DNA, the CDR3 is TGTGCCTGGAGTGTAGGCGTCAGGGGGACATACGAGCAGTACTTC.